The next 30 T cell receptor beta chains were all read from a single sample in a study of blood T cells in healthy people across ages. Next came a second PCR, run for about 6 to 11 cycles, which used a sample-barcoded 5' primer along with a J-beta primer mix. TCRdb ran MiXCR on the 5' RACE reads and lists one entry per CDR3 protein. Among 700,000 to 900,000 distinct CDR3 sequences listed, around 24% were seen once. A further study also used this sample, focusing on T cells of mothers and their children.

Sequencing was carried out using blood. These TCRs come from a boy under 18 in good health.

This clonotype was detected only a few times. The chain has TRBV2 and TRBJ2-2; 9 bases map to TRBD1. The CDR3 has 15 residues. Trimming took 1 base from V and 8 from J; bases not matched to a gene: 5. The germline V gene has CDR1 SNHLY and CDR2 FYNNEI. In nucleotides, the CDR3 is TGTGCCAGCAGTGAAGAGGGACAGGGATCGGGGGAGCTGTTTTTT. It codes for CASSEEGQGSGELFF.

This clonotype has more than one count but fewer than ten. The CDR3 sequence: CASSYGTSGAWNQETQYF. The CDR3 DNA sequence: TGTGCCAGCAGCTATGGGACTAGCGGGGCATGGAACCAAGAGACCCAGTACTTC. V is TRBV7-9 and J is TRBJ2-5, with 13 bases identical to TRBD2. CDR3 size: 18 residues. Trimming at V came to 4 bases and at J to 0 bases, leaving 8 bases not matched to a gene. Germline V gives CDR1 SEHNR, CDR2 FQNEAQ (reference sequence).

The table lists this clonotype with a few counts. This chain connects TRBV29-1 to TRBJ2-4, with unresolved D. This CDR3 contains 14 residues. V lost 4 bases to trimming and J lost 6 bases, with 16 bases between them. The germline V gene has CDR1 SQVTM and CDR2 ANQGSEA. For the CDR3, the DNA is TGCAGCGTTGGTTTAGATGAGGCCCGAAACATTCAGTACTTC. It specifies CSVGLDEARNIQYF.

This clonotype appeared a few times. This sequence joins TRBV7-9 and TRBJ2-4; the match to TRBD2 covers 12 bases. CDR1 is SEHNR and CDR2 is FQNEAQ in the germline V gene (reference sequence). V lost 3 bases and J lost 4; bases outside the gene matches: 1. The CDR3 extends over 15 amino acids. In DNA, the CDR3 is TGTGCCAGCAGCTTTACTAGCGGGGGGAAAAACATTCAGTACTTC. Amino acids: CASSFTSGGKNIQYF.

The V and J genes are TRBV21-1 and TRBJ1-4; the table's D call, TRBD1, was not checked against the DNA. TRBV21-1 is listed as a pseudogene. The CDR3 is made up of 18 amino acids. The CDR3 DNA reads as TGTGCCAGCAGCAACCGGGACAGGGGGACTGCAACTAATGAAAAACTGTTTTTT. It translates to CASSNRDRGTATNEKLFF.

In regard to this clonotype: Germline and junction disagree at one end, which may indicate a read error. This chain joins TRBV15 and TRBJ2-5; 11 bases line up with TRBD2. This CDR3 spans 11 amino acids. Looked up from germline, CDR1 is LNHNV and CDR2 is YYDKDF (reference sequence). The CDR3 region has the DNA TGTGCCACCAGCAGCGGGACTAGCGGTACCTTC. As protein: CATSSGTSGTF.

The gene calls are TRBV18 and TRBJ2-1; 10 nucleotides line up with TRBD1. The CDR3 totals 17 residues. J lost 7 bases, V lost 4 bases, and 13 bases had no gene match. CDR1 and CDR2 (germline): KGHSH, LQKENI. The CDR3 DNA reads TGTGCCAGCTCACGGCCCTTACCGGGACAGGGGCAGAATGAGCAGTTCTTC. It specifies CASSRPLPGQGQNEQFF.

This clonotype was picked up one time. This sequence joins TRBV30 and TRBJ1-4; the match to TRBD1 covers 7 bases. Germline CDR1 and CDR2: GTSNPN and SVGIG (reference sequence). The V gene end was trimmed by 5 bases and the J gene end by 7 bases; junction bases not matched to a gene: 13. The CDR3 contains 15 residues. The CDR3 coding sequence is TGTGCCTGGGGGAAAGAGACAGGGATAGGTGAAAAACTGTTTTTT. It is translated as CAWGKETGIGEKLFF.

This clonotype was recorded a few times. The chain links TRBV12-3 or TRBV12-4 to TRBJ1-2; 12 bases are shared with TRBD1. V was pared by 4 bases and J by 8 bases, with 14 bases of the junction left unmatched. The CDR3 has 17 residues. The CDR3 DNA reads TGTGCCAGCAGTTCCACAAGGGACAGGGGGCGTTTTCCGGGCTACACCTTC. It yields the protein CASSSTRDRGRFPGYTF.

This clonotype showed up just a few times. The chain combines TRBV6-5 with TRBJ1-3; perhaps TRBD1 as D (5 bases). Per the germline V gene, CDR1 is MNHEY and CDR2 is SVGAGI. The CDR3 extends over 14 amino acids. The germline V and J ends were trimmed by 6 bases and 4 bases, with 13 bases remaining between them. The CDR3 sequence: CASSGGAGGNTIYF. The CDR3 region has the DNA TGTGCCAGCAGCGGCGGGGCGGGAGGAAACACCATATATTTT.

The sample holds a few counts of this clonotype. The chain joins TRBV12-3 or TRBV12-4 to TRBJ2-1; D not certain. V lost 2 bases to trimming and J lost 9 bases, with 17 bases between them. The CDR3 is 15 residues long. The DNA of the CDR3 is TGTGCCAGCAGTTTATACTTGTCTCCTCCGACTGAGCAGTTCTTC. Protein: CASSLYLSPPTEQFF.

This sequence joins TRBV30 and TRBJ1-2, with a weak D call TRBD1 (6 bases). From germline, CDR1 is GTSNPN and CDR2 SVGIG (reference sequence). Trimming removed 4 bases at V and 2 bases at J, with 20 bases between. This CDR3 is 16 amino acids long. CDR3 region: CAWNGQSLYANYGYTF. CDR3 bases: TGTGCCTGGAATGGACAGTCCCTGTACGCGAACTATGGCTACACCTTC.

The rearrangement uses TRBV5-1 and TRBJ1-1; TRBD1 is a possible D gene (6 bases). The CDR3 spans 15 residues. V lost 5 bases and J lost 6, with 20 bases in between. Germline assignment: CDR1 SGHRS and CDR2 YFSETQ. This chain's CDR3 is CASRKGDGGRAEAFF. As DNA, the CDR3 is TGCGCCAGCAGAAAGGGGGACGGAGGGAGAGCTGAAGCTTTCTTT.

The chain joins TRBV4-1 to TRBJ1-6; D gene uncertain. The CDR3 is made up of 14 amino acids. CDR1 is MGHRA, CDR2 YSYEKL, per germline. Trimming took off 3 bases at V and 10 bases at J, with 13 bases between the two ends. CDR3 coding DNA: TGCGCCAGCAGCCAGATTTGGAGGAGATCACCCCTCCACTTT. Its translation is CASSQIWRRSPLHF.

The chain links TRBV10-3 to TRBJ2-5, with a tentative D call TRBD2 (7 bases). TRBJ2-7 explains the end of the DNA better; the J call may be wrong. This CDR3 has 13 residues. From germline, CDR1 is ENHRY and CDR2 SYGVKD. CDR3 sequence reads: CAITGGGGYEQYF. For the CDR3, the DNA is TGTGCCATCACGGGGGGAGGGGGTTACGAGCAGTACTTC.

In this sample, this clonotype turned up a few times. The chain carries TRBV7-9 and TRBJ2-3, with D hard to call. V was pared by 1 base and J by 0 bases, with 14 bases between. CDR1 SEHNR and CDR2 FQNEAQ come from the germline V gene (reference sequence). The CDR3 is 17 residues long. The chain's CDR3 is CASSLGASVPSTDTQYF. DNA of the CDR3: TGTGCCAGCAGCTTAGGGGCATCGGTTCCAAGCACAGATACGCAGTATTTT.

The chain links TRBV7-9 to TRBJ2-1; D remains unclear. There are 14 residues in the CDR3. V gave up 5 bases and J gave up 3 bases, with 11 bases separating them. CDR1 is SEHNR, CDR2 FQNEAQ, per germline (reference sequence). The CDR3 region is CASSLHTFYNEQFF. CDR3 nucleotide sequence: TGTGCCAGCAGCCTACACACTTTCTACAATGAGCAGTTCTTC.

This chain connects TRBV2 to TRBJ2-1; 12 bases are shared with TRBD2. The V segment lost 7 bases and the J segment 7 bases; nucleotides outside the gene matches: 5. In germline, CDR1 is SNHLY, CDR2 FYNNEI. This CDR3 comprises 14 residues. The CDR3: CASTGLAGWNEQFF. DNA for the CDR3: TGTGCCAGCACTGGACTAGCGGGGTGGAATGAGCAGTTCTTC.

The table lists this clonotype with a few counts. The J gene is TRBJ1-1, the V gene TRBV12-3 or TRBV12-4; no firm D call. The CDR3 extends over 16 amino acids. Between the trimmed V and J ends, which lost 2 bases and 4 bases, there was a span of 17 bases. CDR3 sequence: CASSLNLARLGTEAFF. As DNA, the CDR3 is TGTGCCAGCAGTTTAAATCTGGCTAGGTTGGGCACTGAAGCTTTCTTT.

This clonotype showed up just a few times. The chain couples TRBV12-3 or TRBV12-4 to TRBJ1-3; possibly TRBD1 for D (6 bases). Trimming removed 5 bases at V and 5 bases at J, with 13 bases between. This CDR3 is built from 14 residues. The CDR3 reads CASSVQGSRNTIYF. The CDR3 coding sequence is TGTGCCAGCAGTGTACAGGGTTCCAGAAACACCATATATTTT.

The table lists this clonotype with a few counts. The chain uses TRBV10-3 and TRBJ2-7; 9 bases fit TRBD2. Per the germline V gene, CDR1 is ENHRY and CDR2 is SYGVKD. CDR3 size: 14 residues. The V segment lost 10 bases and the J segment 3 bases; nucleotides outside the gene matches: 10. For the CDR3, the DNA is TGTGCCACGAAACCCCTGACTAGCGGCTACGAGCAGTACTTC. Protein: CATKPLTSGYEQYF.

The sample holds a few counts of this clonotype. The chain carries TRBV29-1 and TRBJ2-2, with a possible D match to TRBD2 (5 bases). There are 13 residues in the CDR3. Germline CDR1 reads SQVTM; CDR2 reads ANQGSEA. Trimming shortened V by 7 bases and J by 5 bases, and 14 bases separated the two germline ends. The CDR3 DNA sequence: TGCAGCGCACGGGCGGGTTGGACCGGGGAGCTGTTTTTT. It specifies CSARAGWTGELFF.

For the CDR3, the DNA is TGCGCCAGCACTGGACAGGGGTCCCAAACGAACACTGAAGCTTTCTTT. This sequence encodes CASTGQGSQTNTEAFF. This chain connects TRBV5-1 to TRBJ1-1; 9 nucleotides line up with TRBD1. The germline gives CDR1 SGHRS, CDR2 YFSETQ. The trim removed 6 bases at V and 1 base at J, leaving 10 bases unmatched. The CDR3 totals 16 residues.

V is TRBV3-1 and J is TRBJ2-7; weak D call: TRBD1 (6 bases). CDR1 is LGHDT and CDR2 is YNNKEL in the germline V gene (reference sequence). The germline V and J ends were trimmed by 4 bases and 2 bases, with 12 bases remaining between them. The CDR3 sequence is 14 residues long. In nucleotides, the CDR3 is TGTGCCAGCAGCCCTGGGACATCGGCCTACGAGCAGTACTTC. Its translation: CASSPGTSAYEQYF.

The V and J genes are TRBV10-3 and TRBJ1-5, with D tentatively TRBD1 (6 bases). From germline, CDR1 is ENHRY and CDR2 SYGVKD. This CDR3 region has 14 residues. With 4 bases removed from V and 5 bases from J, the gap between germline ends came to 12 bases. The CDR3 region is CAISAQGRDQPQHF. Here the CDR3 DNA reads TGTGCCATCAGTGCCCAGGGGCGAGATCAGCCCCAGCATTTT.

V usage is TRBV9 and J usage is TRBJ1-2; D is ambiguous. This CDR3 has 14 amino acids. V was clipped by 2 bases and J by 2 bases, with 10 bases between them. CDR1 SGDLS and CDR2 YYNGEE come from the germline V gene. The CDR3 DNA sequence: TGTGCCAGCAGCGTTCTCACAGAGAACTATGGCTACACCTTC. This codes for CASSVLTENYGYTF.

The V and J genes are TRBV7-2 and TRBJ2-1; TRBD2 matches at 13 bases. Gene TRBJ2-5 matches the end of the DNA better, so the J call may be wrong. This CDR3 spans 14 amino acids. Germline-derived CDR1 and CDR2 are SGHTA and FQGNSA. CDR3 region: CASSFGLAGDAQYF. The CDR3 coding sequence is TGTGCCAGCAGCTTTGGACTAGCGGGGGACGCCCAGTACTTC.

This chain connects TRBV7-9 to TRBJ1-2; TRBD1 is a possible D gene (6 bases). The CDR3 sequence is 15 residues long. Germline V lookup: CDR1 SEHNR, CDR2 FQNEAQ (reference sequence). Trimming left V 5 bases short and J 4 bases short, with 17 bases between. Here the CDR3 DNA reads TGTGCCAGCAGCACAATCTCAAGGGGGACCTATGGCTACACCTTC. Its translation: CASSTISRGTYGYTF.

This clonotype has more than one count but fewer than ten. J is TRBJ2-7 and V is TRBV19; D is unresolved. This CDR3 spans 13 amino acids. Trimming took off 4 bases at V and 2 bases at J, with 9 bases between the two ends. CDR1 is LNHDA and CDR2 is SQIVND in the germline V gene (reference sequence). The CDR3 spells CASSSGLTYEQYF. The CDR3 coding sequence is TGTGCCAGTAGTAGCGGTCTTACCTACGAGCAGTACTTC.

To note about this clonotype: One end of the junction fails to match germline, which may point to a read error. The gene calls are TRBV13 and TRBJ1-1; D not certain. The V gene's germline CDR1 is PRHDT and CDR2 FYEKMQ (reference sequence). CDR3 length: 14 residues. The CDR3 bases are TGTGCCAGCAGCTACCCAGGTGAGGTCACTGAAGCTTCCTTT. Its protein is CASSYPGEVTEASF.